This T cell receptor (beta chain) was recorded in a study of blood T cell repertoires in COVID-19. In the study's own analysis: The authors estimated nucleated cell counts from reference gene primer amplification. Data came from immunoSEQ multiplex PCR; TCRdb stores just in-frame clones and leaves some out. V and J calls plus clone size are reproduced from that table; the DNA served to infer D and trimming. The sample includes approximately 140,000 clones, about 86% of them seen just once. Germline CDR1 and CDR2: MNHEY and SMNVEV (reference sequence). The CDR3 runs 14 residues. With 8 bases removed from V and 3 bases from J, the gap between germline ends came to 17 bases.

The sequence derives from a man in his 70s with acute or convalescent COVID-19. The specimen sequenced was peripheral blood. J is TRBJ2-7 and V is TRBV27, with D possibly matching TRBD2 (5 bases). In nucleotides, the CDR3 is TGTGCCAGCGGGTTTGGGGAGAACGGCTACGAGCAGTACTTC. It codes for CASGFGENGYEQYF.